This T cell receptor (beta chain) was recovered during a study of blood T cell repertoires in COVID-19. On the study more broadly: Before being deemed recovered, Cohort 3 donors had two negative PCRs, clearance, or symptom resolution.

In the source study's methods: Nucleated cell number was recorded as an estimate derived from reference gene primer amplification. This table comes from immunoSEQ multiplex PCR, and its TCRdb copy is limited to in-frame clones, with some not included. The V and J calls and clone size are taken from that table; D and trimming were inferred from the DNA. The table includes under 400,000 clones, about 87% detected once. Trimming took off 3 bases at V and 4 bases at J, with 15 bases between the two ends. This CDR3 has 16 residues. From germline, CDR1 is SGHVS and CDR2 FNYEAQ. The clonotype originates from a man aged 35-49 years in a cohort exposed to, infected with or recovered from COVID-19 (not recorded which). Source material: PBMCs or T cells enriched from blood (not recorded which). The J gene is TRBJ2-2, the V gene TRBV7-6; possible D gene TRBD1, 5 bases. CDR3 loop: CASSFRGRKATGELFF. CDR3 in DNA: TGTGCCAGCAGCTTTAGGGGCCGCAAAGCCACCGGGGAGCTGTTTTTT.